This T cell receptor beta chain was sequenced during a study of Graves' ophthalmopathy and Graves' hyperthyroidism. Study summary: Peripheral blood sampling preceded any treatment and occurred at initial diagnosis. Overall study results and limits: Discriminating ophthalmopathy from stable hyperthyroidism, a 13-signature model attained a sensitivity of around 87% and a specificity of approximately 77%.

The germline V and J ends were trimmed by 3 bases and 2 bases, with 7 bases remaining between them. The CDR3 has 13 residues. Germline V lookup: CDR1 SGHAT, CDR2 FQDESV (reference sequence). RNA transcripts served as template for amplifying TCR beta CDR3 sequences. HTBI primers were employed in first-round RT-PCR, then a second-round multiplex PCR followed. One entry per CDR3 protein, called by TCRdb with MiXCR from the multiplex PCR reads. The sample contains a few hundred thousand distinct CDR3 sequences, approximately 20% of which appear only once. Clinicians diagnosed using symptoms, serum thyroxine, TRAb, thyroid ultrasound and orbital computed tomography. This clonotype was observed at least ten times. The antigen remains undetermined.

The sample consisted of peripheral blood. This clonotype originated in a woman in her late teens or twenties with Graves' ophthalmopathy. The V call is TRBV11-1, the J call TRBJ1-1, with no clear D. The CDR3 region has the DNA TGTGCCAGCAGCTTCCCCCCAAACACTGAAGCTTTCTTT. This encodes CASSFPPNTEAFF.